This T cell receptor (beta chain) emerged from a study of regulatory T cells in long-lasting Graves disease. Regarding the study as a whole: Persistent Graves' patients showed less TCR diversity than newly diagnosed ones. Persistent disease showed a preference for TRBV28, TRBJ1-2 and TRBJ2-5.

Arm-PCR with iRepertoire HTBI primers amplified the CDR3 regions for these TCR beta libraries. MiXCR, applied by TCRdb to the multiplex PCR reads, yields one record per CDR3 protein. The repertoire holds 700,000 or so distinct CDR3 sequences, with around 30% as singletons. As to this clonotype: Antigen: not known.

Time point described: persistent/refractory GD, antithyroid drugs over 5 years with positive TRAb. PBMCs provided the RNA from which the TCR library was made. V gave up 10 bases and J gave up 4 bases, with 17 bases separating them. The length of the CDR3 is 13 residues. The germline gives CDR1 ENHRY, CDR2 SYGVKD. The sequence was obtained from a female donor with Graves disease. V and J are TRBV10-3 and TRBJ2-7; maybe TRBD2 (7 bases). The starting material was peripheral blood mononuclear cells (PBMCs), obtained when the disease was refractory, from a patient treated with antithyroid drugs. The CDR3, as DNA: TGTGCCACAGGGGCGGGCGGGAGATACGAGCAGTACTTC. Its protein is CATGAGGRYEQYF.